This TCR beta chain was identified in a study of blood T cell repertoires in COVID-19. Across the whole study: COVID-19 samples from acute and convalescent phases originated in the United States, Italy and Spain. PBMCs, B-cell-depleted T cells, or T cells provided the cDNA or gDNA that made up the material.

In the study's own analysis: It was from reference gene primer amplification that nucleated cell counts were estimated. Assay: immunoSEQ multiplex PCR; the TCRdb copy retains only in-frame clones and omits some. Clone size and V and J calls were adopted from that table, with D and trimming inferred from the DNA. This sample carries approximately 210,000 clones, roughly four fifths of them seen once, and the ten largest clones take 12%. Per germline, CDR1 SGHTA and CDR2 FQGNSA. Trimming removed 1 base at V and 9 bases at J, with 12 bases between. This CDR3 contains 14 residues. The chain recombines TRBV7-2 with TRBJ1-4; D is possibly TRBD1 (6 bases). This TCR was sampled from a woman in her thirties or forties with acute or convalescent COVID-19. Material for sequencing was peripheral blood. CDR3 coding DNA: TGTGCCAGCAGCTTAGAGCAGGGGCTTAAAAAACTGTTTTTT. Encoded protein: CASSLEQGLKKLFF.